Listed here are 27 T cell receptor beta chains from one sample, sequenced in a study of OX40 agonist ivuxolimab in advanced cancers. Data came from immunoSEQ multiplex PCR; TCRdb stores just in-frame clones and leaves some out. The sample shows roughly 43,000 clones, about 89% of them seen only once. The source material was CD4+ or CD8+ T cells sorted from blood, sampled in a trial of the OX40 agonist ivuxolimab. The receptors come from an adult with an advanced solid tumor such as melanoma, head and neck, liver or kidney cancer.

The chain uses TRBV11-2 and TRBJ2-1, with a weak D call TRBD2 (7 bases). From germline, CDR1 is SGHAT and CDR2 FQNNGV. The CDR3 is 17 residues long. Between the trimmed V and J ends, which lost 5 bases and 8 bases, there was a span of 25 bases. For the CDR3, the DNA is TGTGCCAGCAGCCGCACTGGGGGGGCGGTCCAAAATCATGAGCAGTTCTTC. It codes for CASSRTGGAVQNHEQFF.

J is TRBJ2-7 and V is TRBV5-6, with TRBD2 matching over 11 bases. This CDR3 is built from 16 residues. The germline gives CDR1 SGHDT, CDR2 YYEEEE. J gave up 3 bases and V 1 base, and 6 bases lay outside the gene matches. Here the CDR3 reads CASSLITSGSFYEQYF. The CDR3 bases are TGTGCCAGCAGCTTGATAACTAGCGGGAGCTTCTACGAGCAGTACTTC.

This clone was picked up one time. This chain links TRBV28 with TRBJ2-7, with TRBD2 matching 7 bases. The germline V gene encodes CDR1 MDHEN and CDR2 SYDVKM. The CDR3 sequence is 15 residues long. V lost 5 bases, J lost 3 bases, and 10 bases stayed unmatched. This chain's CDR3 is CASSPTRGSIYEQYF. DNA for the CDR3: TGTGCCAGCAGTCCGACTCGCGGGAGCATCTACGAGCAGTACTTC.

This sequence joins TRBV15 and TRBJ2-3; 14 nucleotides agree with TRBD2. CDR3 length: 16 amino acids. Losses at the gene ends were 5 bases for V and 3 bases for J; bases not matched to a gene: 4. The germline V gene has CDR1 LNHNV and CDR2 YYDKDF (reference sequence). The CDR3 region is CATSSGTSGRTDTQYF. For the CDR3, the DNA is TGTGCCACCAGCTCTGGGACTAGCGGGAGAACAGATACGCAGTATTTT.

J is TRBJ2-7 and V is TRBV28, with D tentatively TRBD2 (5 bases). This CDR3 is built from 15 residues. Trimming left V 2 bases short and J 2 bases short, with 13 bases between. Germline V gene data show CDR1 as MDHEN and CDR2 as SYDVKM. CDR3 DNA: TGTGCCAGCAGTTTAAAGCGGTACCGCGCCTACGAGCAGTACTTC. This encodes CASSLKRYRAYEQYF.

V gene TRBV7-6 combines with J gene TRBJ2-1; D is undetermined. V lost 1 base and J lost 6, with 16 bases in between. The CDR3 runs 16 residues. Germline lookup yields CDR1 SGHVS and CDR2 FNYEAQ. DNA for the CDR3: TGTGCCAGCAGCTTAGATCCGGAGCCTCCGACCAATGAGCAGTTCTTC. It codes for CASSLDPEPPTNEQFF.

The chain recombines TRBV4-2 with TRBJ2-7; D is possibly TRBD2 (5 bases). V was trimmed by 0 bases and J by 6 bases, leaving 15 bases between them. This CDR3 comprises 15 residues. In germline, CDR1 is LGHNA, CDR2 YNFKEQ. The DNA for the CDR3 is TGTGCCAGCAGCCAAGATCATGACTACTCAGGCGAGCAGTACTTC. Its protein product is CASSQDHDYSGEQYF.

The rearrangement uses TRBV18 and TRBJ1-2; tentative D call: TRBD1 (5 bases). This CDR3 has 19 residues. Trimming removed 3 bases at V and 3 bases at J, with 26 bases between. Per the germline V gene, CDR1 is KGHSH and CDR2 is LQKENI. In DNA form, the CDR3 reads TGTGCCAGCTCACCTGTAGATTCGGGCAGCGGACAAATTCACTATGGCTACACCTTC. Translating gives CASSPVDSGSGQIHYGYTF.

The V call is TRBV5-1, the J call TRBJ1-1; D ambiguous. The CDR3 has 15 residues. Germline CDR1 SGHRS, CDR2 YFSETQ. Trimming stripped 5 bases from V and 1 base from J, with 15 bases between. This CDR3 is CASSRTFDGNTEAFF. The CDR3 bases are TGCGCCAGCAGTCGAACCTTCGACGGGAACACTGAAGCTTTCTTT.

This chain uses TRBV28 with TRBJ1-1; D gene ambiguous. V was cut by 5 bases and J by 5 bases, with 15 bases left in between. There are 14 residues in the CDR3. Germline V gene sequence: CDR1 MDHEN, CDR2 SYDVKM. The CDR3 loop is CASSPPTHDTEAFF. The CDR3 DNA reads as TGTGCCAGCAGTCCCCCGACCCACGATACTGAAGCTTTCTTT. The full variable domain, completed using reference TRBV28 and TRBJ1-1, is DVKVTQSSRYLVKRTGEKVFLECVQDMDHENMFWYRQDPGLGLRLIYFSYDVKMKEKGDIPEGYSVSREKKERFSLILESASTNQTSMYLCASSPPTHDTEAFFGQGTRLTVV.

The rearrangement uses TRBV29-1 and TRBJ1-6; D possibly corresponds to TRBD1 (6 bases). This CDR3 is 16 amino acids long. In germline, CDR1 is SQVTM, CDR2 ANQGSEA. V lost 4 bases, J lost 5 bases, and 18 bases lay in between. The CDR3 bases are TGCAGCGTTGGGCAGGGGAAGCTAGGAAATAATTCACCCCTCCACTTT. It codes for CSVGQGKLGNNSPLHF.

V and J are TRBV6-1 and TRBJ2-5, with 10 bases lining up with TRBD2. J was trimmed by 3 bases and V by 3 bases; bases with no gene match: 4. In germline, CDR1 is MNHNS, CDR2 SASEGT. The length of the CDR3 is 15 residues. For the CDR3, the DNA is TGTGCCAGCAGTGAGGGACTAGCGCCAAAAGAGACCCAGTACTTC. This gives the protein CASSEGLAPKETQYF.

The chain is built from TRBV30 and TRBJ2-3; 10 bases map to TRBD2. CDR1 GTSNPN and CDR2 SVGIG come from the germline V gene (reference sequence). Trimming at V came to 2 bases and at J to 0 bases, leaving 8 bases not matched to a gene. The CDR3 extends over 17 amino acids. The CDR3 protein is CAWSLAGGILSTDTQYF. CDR3 DNA sequence: TGTGCCTGGAGTTTAGCGGGAGGTATACTCAGCACAGATACGCAGTATTTT.

This chain joins TRBV6-1 and TRBJ1-5; possible D gene TRBD1, 6 bases. Germline V gene data show CDR1 as MNHNS and CDR2 as SASEGT. The CDR3 loop spans 16 amino acids. V lost 4 bases, J lost 3 bases, and 16 bases lay in between. The CDR3: CASSVDNRAPNQPQHF. CDR3 nucleotides: TGTGCCAGCAGTGTCGATAACAGGGCCCCCAATCAGCCCCAGCATTTT.

This chain uses TRBV7-9 with TRBJ2-7; weak D call: TRBD1 (5 bases). CDR3 length: 16 residues. V lost 5 bases and J lost 1, with 18 bases in between. CDR1 and CDR2 from the germline V gene are SEHNR and FQNEAQ (reference sequence). The CDR3 here is CASSSPTSQESYEQYF. CDR3 coding DNA: TGTGCCAGCAGCAGCCCCACGTCACAGGAATCCTACGAGCAGTACTTC.

The chain has TRBV29-1 and TRBJ2-7, with 11 bases lining up with TRBD2. Germline CDR1 and CDR2: SQVTM and ANQGSEA. The V and J ends lost 4 bases and 6 bases, in that order; junction bases with no gene match: 11. The CDR3 spans 15 residues. CDR3 loop: CSVAGASGRTSEQYF. The DNA for the CDR3 is TGCAGCGTTGCGGGGGCTAGCGGGAGGACGTCCGAGCAGTACTTC.

V and J are TRBV6-1 and TRBJ1-2; a weak D match, TRBD1 (6 bases). Germline-derived CDR1 and CDR2 are MNHNS and SASEGT. This CDR3 has 14 residues. The V gene lost 5 bases and the J gene lost 5 bases, with 15 bases spanning the gap. As DNA, the CDR3 is TGTGCCAGCAGTACAGGGTCCAGCGCGTATGGCTACACCTTC. This gives the protein CASSTGSSAYGYTF.

The V gene is TRBV28, the J gene TRBJ1-2; TRBD1 matches 8 bases. This CDR3 comprises 16 residues. Germline CDR1 MDHEN, CDR2 SYDVKM. V trimming: 4 bases; J trimming: 6 bases; junction bases outside the gene matches: 13. The CDR3 reads CASSSRSDRGVHGYTF. The DNA of the CDR3 is TGTGCCAGCAGTTCACGCTCCGACAGGGGAGTTCATGGCTACACCTTC.

This clone has a single count. The chain links TRBV27 to TRBJ2-3; D is unresolved. The CDR3 totals 15 residues. V shed 1 base and J shed 0 bases, with 8 bases lying between them. The germline V gene has CDR1 MNHEY and CDR2 SMNVEV (reference sequence). The CDR3 spells CASSLYALSTDTQYF. Written as DNA, the CDR3 is TGTGCCAGCAGTTTATATGCCCTCAGCACAGATACGCAGTATTTT.

This rearrangement joins TRBV7-3 to TRBJ1-1; possibly TRBD1 for D (6 bases). Trimming pared 8 bases from V and 3 bases from J, leaving 19 bases between. Germline CDR1 SGHTA, CDR2 FQGTGA. This CDR3 has 15 amino acids. Here the CDR3 reads CASLGSTGTYTEAFF. The CDR3 DNA is TGTGCCAGCCTAGGCAGTACAGGGACCTACACTGAAGCTTTCTTT.

V and J are TRBV6-5 and TRBJ1-2, with 7 bases that match TRBD1. With 5 bases clipped from V and 2 bases from J, the junction kept 5 bases outside the gene matches. The CDR3 has 14 residues. CDR1 MNHEY and CDR2 SVGAGI come from the germline V gene. CDR3 in amino acids: CASSQTGSNYGYTF. CDR3 nucleotide sequence: TGTGCCAGCAGTCAGACAGGGAGCAACTATGGCTACACCTTC.

This clone was observed once. V is TRBV15 and J is TRBJ2-1, with D maybe TRBD2 (6 bases). Germline assignment: CDR1 LNHNV and CDR2 YYDKDF (reference sequence). V gave up 5 bases and J gave up 3 bases, with 11 bases separating them. CDR3 length equals 14 residues. This CDR3 reads CATSAGRSYNEQFF. As DNA, the CDR3 is TGTGCCACCAGCGCAGGGAGGAGCTACAATGAGCAGTTCTTC.

V gene TRBV4-1 combines with J gene TRBJ2-7; 8 bases are a match to TRBD2. This CDR3 is built from 14 residues. Trimming took 3 bases from V and 3 from J; bases not matched to a gene: 4. The V gene's germline CDR1 is MGHRA and CDR2 YSYEKL. The CDR3 loop is CASSHGTRGYEQYF. DNA for the CDR3: TGCGCCAGCAGCCACGGGACTAGAGGCTACGAGCAGTACTTC.

The J gene is TRBJ1-5, the V gene TRBV19; 8 bases line up with TRBD1. The CDR3 length is 15 residues. The V gene's germline CDR1 is LNHDA and CDR2 SQIVND (reference sequence). The junction had 5 bases not matched to a gene; V was cut back by 2 bases and J by 5 bases. The CDR3 sequence: CASSIQGALDQPQHF. The DNA for the CDR3 is TGTGCCAGTAGTATACAGGGGGCGCTTGATCAGCCCCAGCATTTT.

The J gene is TRBJ2-1, the V gene TRBV9; D is ambiguous. The ends were cut back, 0 bases at V and 4 bases at J, with 8 bases in the middle. Germline V gene sequence: CDR1 SGDLS, CDR2 YYNGEE. There are 14 residues in the CDR3. CDR3 bases: TGTGCCAGCAGCGTAGGCTCAGATTACAATGAGCAGTTCTTC. Its protein product is CASSVGSDYNEQFF.

The chain couples TRBV18 to TRBJ2-1, with D possibly TRBD1 on 5 matching bases. CDR1 is KGHSH, CDR2 LQKENI, per germline. The ends were cut back, 2 bases at V and 7 bases at J, with 24 bases in the middle. CDR3 size: 18 residues. The CDR3 region is CASSPGSSTDPGWNEQFF. CDR3 DNA: TGTGCCAGCTCACCAGGGTCCTCGACAGACCCTGGGTGGAATGAGCAGTTCTTC.

This chain uses TRBV7-6 with TRBJ2-1, with a weak D call TRBD1 (5 bases). This CDR3 has 15 residues. Germline CDR1 and CDR2: SGHVS and FNYEAQ. The V and J ends lost 1 base and 3 bases respectively, with 10 bases between them. CDR3 DNA sequence: TGTGCCAGCAGCTTAGATGGGGCGAGCTACAATGAGCAGTTCTTC. It specifies CASSLDGASYNEQFF.